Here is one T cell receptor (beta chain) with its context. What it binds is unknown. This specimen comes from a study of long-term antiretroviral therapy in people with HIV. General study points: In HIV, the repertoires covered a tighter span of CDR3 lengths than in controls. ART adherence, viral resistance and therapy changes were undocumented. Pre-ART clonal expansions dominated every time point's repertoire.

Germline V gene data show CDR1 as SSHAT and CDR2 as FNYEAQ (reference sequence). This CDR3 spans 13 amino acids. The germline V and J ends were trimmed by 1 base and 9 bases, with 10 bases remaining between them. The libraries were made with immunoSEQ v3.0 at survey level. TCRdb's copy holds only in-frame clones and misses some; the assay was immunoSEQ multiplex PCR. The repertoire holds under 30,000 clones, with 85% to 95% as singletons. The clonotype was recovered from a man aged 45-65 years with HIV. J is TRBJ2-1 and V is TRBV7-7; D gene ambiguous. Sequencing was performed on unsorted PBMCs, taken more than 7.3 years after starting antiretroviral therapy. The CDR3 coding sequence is TGTGCCAGCAGCTTAGTCGAAATGGGTGAGCAGTTCTTC. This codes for CASSLVEMGEQFF.